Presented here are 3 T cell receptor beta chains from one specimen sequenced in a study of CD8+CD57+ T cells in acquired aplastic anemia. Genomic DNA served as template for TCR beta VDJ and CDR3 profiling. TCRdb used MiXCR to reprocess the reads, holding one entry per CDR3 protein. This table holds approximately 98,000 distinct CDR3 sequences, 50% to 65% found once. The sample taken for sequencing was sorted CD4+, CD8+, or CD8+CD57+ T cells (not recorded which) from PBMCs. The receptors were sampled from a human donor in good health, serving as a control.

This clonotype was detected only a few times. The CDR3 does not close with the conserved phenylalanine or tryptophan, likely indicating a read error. The CDR3 DNA reads as TGTGCCACCAGGTCGGGGGGGGGCGGGGAGCTGTTTTCT. Translation gives CATRSGGGGELFS. The chain joins TRBV24-1 to TRBJ2-2; the match to TRBD2 covers 8 bases. There are 13 residues in the CDR3. V lost 7 bases to trimming and J lost 7 bases; unmatched junction nucleotides: 4. CDR1 and CDR2 from the germline V gene are KGHDR and SFDVKD.

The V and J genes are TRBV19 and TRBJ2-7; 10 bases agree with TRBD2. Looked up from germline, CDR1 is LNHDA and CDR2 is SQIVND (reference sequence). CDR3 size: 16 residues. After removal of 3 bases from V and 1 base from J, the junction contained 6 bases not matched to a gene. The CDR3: CASSMIGSGGSYEQYF. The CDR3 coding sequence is TGTGCCAGTAGTATGATCGGTAGCGGGGGGTCCTACGAGCAGTACTTC.

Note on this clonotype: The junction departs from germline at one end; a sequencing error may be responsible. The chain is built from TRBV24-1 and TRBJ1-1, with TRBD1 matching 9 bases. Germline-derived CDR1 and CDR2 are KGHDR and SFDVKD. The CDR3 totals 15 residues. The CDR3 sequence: CASSLRDRVGTEALF. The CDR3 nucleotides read TGTGCCAGCAGTCTTCGGGACAGGGTTGGCACTGAAGCTCTCTTT.